These 9 T cell receptor beta chains were sequenced from one sample in a study of shared clonotypes between healthy human individuals. Assay: immunoSEQ multiplex PCR; the TCRdb copy retains only in-frame clones and omits some. The repertoire holds some 2,000,000 clones, with approximately 94% as singletons. Material: naive CD4+ T cells sorted from blood. Subset indicated: CD45RA+ positively selected. These receptors were collected from a man aged 18 to 35 in good health.

This clone was detected only once. This rearrangement joins TRBV4-3 to TRBJ2-1; TRBD2 aligns across 7 bases. Trimming removed 1 base from V and 4 bases from J; junction bases left unmatched: 7. The CDR3 extends over 16 amino acids. Germline lookup yields CDR1 LGHNA and CDR2 YSLEER. The CDR3 bases are TGCGCCAGCAGCCAAGGGAGGCGGGAGTATTACAATGAGCAGTTCTTC. Its translation is CASSQGRREYYNEQFF.

The chain couples TRBV9 to TRBJ2-3; unclear D gene. The germline CDR1 and CDR2 sequences are SGDLS and YYNGEE. The CDR3 runs to 14 residues. The V and J ends lost 0 bases and 2 bases respectively, with 7 bases between them. CDR3 bases: TGTGCCAGCAGCGTAGTACCCGACACAGATACGCAGTATTTT. This codes for CASSVVPDTDTQYF.

To note about this clone: Other DNA sequences of this sample code for an identical CDR3. The chain uses TRBV7-9 and TRBJ2-7; TRBD1 or TRBD2 may be the D gene (5 bases each). The CDR3 runs to 14 residues. Deletions cut 5 bases from V and 2 bases from J, with 13 bases between. Germline V gene sequence: CDR1 SEHNR, CDR2 FQNEAQ (reference sequence). In DNA, the CDR3 is TGTGCCAGCAGCCTAGGGCAGGGAGCCTACGAGCAGTACTTC. It is translated as CASSLGQGAYEQYF.

J is TRBJ2-7 and V is TRBV6-5; 14 bases align to TRBD2. This CDR3 spans 16 amino acids. CDR1 is MNHEY and CDR2 is SVGAGI in the germline V gene. After removal of 4 bases from V and 5 bases from J, the junction contained 7 bases not matched to a gene. CDR3 amino acids: CASSFRLAGGFHEQYF. In nucleotides, the CDR3 is TGTGCCAGCAGTTTTCGACTAGCGGGAGGGTTTCACGAGCAGTACTTC.

CDR3 loop: CASSPIGGRDYHYEQYF. The CDR3 DNA is TGTGCCAGCAGTCCCATAGGGGGCCGGGACTACCACTACGAGCAGTACTTC. The chain has TRBV27 and TRBJ2-7; the D gene could be TRBD1 or TRBD2 (7 bases each). The CDR3 contains 17 residues. V gave up 5 bases and J gave up 3 bases, with 23 bases separating them. Germline values: CDR1 MNHEY, CDR2 SMNVEV (reference sequence).

This sequence joins TRBV19 and TRBJ2-7; tentatively, D is TRBD2 (6 bases). Germline V gives CDR1 LNHDA, CDR2 SQIVND (reference sequence). The V and J ends lost 0 bases and 2 bases respectively, with 14 bases between them. The CDR3 contains 16 residues. The CDR3 here is CASSIEAGSSTYEQYF. CDR3 bases: TGTGCCAGTAGTATAGAGGCGGGGAGCTCTACCTACGAGCAGTACTTC.

The V call is TRBV7-2, the J call TRBJ2-1; D is unresolved. V lost 7 bases and J 0 bases, leaving 13 bases between the germline ends. Germline lookup yields CDR1 SGHTA and CDR2 FQGNSA. The CDR3 has 15 residues. The CDR3 nucleotides are TGTGCCAGCACGCCTAGTGATCTCTCCTACAATGAGCAGTTCTTC. Its translation: CASTPSDLSYNEQFF.

J is TRBJ1-4 and V is TRBV6-1; D is uncertain. V lost 4 bases, J lost 2 bases, and 23 bases lay in between. Germline lookup yields CDR1 MNHNS and CDR2 SASEGT. The CDR3 length is 19 residues. CDR3 region: CASSVDGRTQGWTNEKLFF. In nucleotides, the CDR3 is TGTGCCAGCAGTGTGGATGGCAGGACGCAAGGTTGGACTAATGAAAAACTGTTTTTT.

The V call is TRBV30, the J call TRBJ2-5; weak D call: TRBD1 (6 bases). The CDR3 spans 13 residues. V lost 0 bases to trimming and J lost 3 bases, with 8 bases between them. Germline CDR1 is GTSNPN and CDR2 is SVGIG (reference sequence). CDR3 amino acids: CAWSVQGEETQYF. CDR3 sequence (DNA): TGTGCCTGGAGTGTACAGGGTGAAGAGACCCAGTACTTC.